This passage covers 31 T cell receptor beta chains from one sample sequenced in a study of blood T cell repertoires in COVID-19. Using immunoSEQ multiplex PCR, the repertoire was profiled, and TCRdb retains in-frame clones only, with some absent. Among 150,000 to 180,000 clones listed, over 75% were seen once. Sequenced: peripheral blood. These receptors were collected from a man aged 55 to 70 with COVID-19, enrolled during active disease.

This clone was counted a few times. This chain links TRBV6-6 with TRBJ2-7; a possible D gene is TRBD1 (6 bases). Germline V lookup: CDR1 MNHNY, CDR2 SVGAGI (reference sequence). The CDR3 spans 11 residues. The V gene lost 6 bases and the J gene lost 7 bases, with 10 bases spanning the gap. The CDR3 nucleotides are TGTGCCAGCAGGGATGGGACAGAGCAGTACTTC. It translates to CASRDGTEQYF.

The chain has TRBV11-1 and TRBJ1-5; 10 nucleotides align to TRBD1. The germline gives CDR1 SGHAT, CDR2 FQDESV (reference sequence). J gave up 7 bases and V 5 bases, and 2 bases lay outside the gene matches. The length of the CDR3 is 13 residues. In DNA, the CDR3 is TGTGCCAGCAGCCAGGACAGGGGGCAGCCCCAGCATTTT. Encoded protein: CASSQDRGQPQHF.

The rearrangement links TRBV15 to TRBJ2-7, with TRBD1 identical over 10 bases. CDR1 and CDR2 (germline): LNHNV, YYDKDF (reference sequence). Losses at the gene ends were 1 base for V and 3 bases for J; bases not matched to a gene: 3. This CDR3 has 15 amino acids. Here the CDR3 reads CATSRAGTGDYEQYF. The DNA of the CDR3 is TGTGCCACCAGCAGAGCCGGGACAGGGGACTACGAGCAGTACTTC.

The rearrangement joins TRBV6-2 or TRBV6-3 to TRBJ2-3; 10 positions agree with TRBD2. CDR1 is MNHEY and CDR2 is SVGEGT in the germline V gene. The junction had 12 bases not matched to a gene; V was cut back by 6 bases and J by 0 bases. The CDR3 is made up of 18 amino acids. The CDR3 nucleotides read TGTGCCAGCAGCCCGGGACTAGCGTCCTTCTTAAGCACAGATACGCAGTATTTT. The encoded protein is CASSPGLASFLSTDTQYF.

This chain uses TRBV7-2 with TRBJ2-2; TRBD2 agrees at 13 bases. The CDR3 runs to 16 residues. Germline lookup yields CDR1 SGHTA and CDR2 FQGNSA. J was trimmed by 9 bases and V by 5 bases; bases with no gene match: 9. The CDR3 bases are TGTGCCAGCAGCCCCCTTAGGGGACTAGCGGGACGGGAGCTGTTTTTT. Protein sequence: CASSPLRGLAGRELFF.

Only a few counts were recorded for this clone. V gene TRBV11-2 combines with J gene TRBJ2-7; unclear D gene. The ends were cut back, 2 bases at V and 6 bases at J, with 17 bases in the middle. This CDR3 has 15 residues. Germline V gene lookup returns CDR1 SGHAT and CDR2 FQNNGV. CDR3 loop: CASSLPRGDGSEQYF. The CDR3 nucleotides read TGTGCCAGCAGCTTACCCCGAGGTGATGGAAGCGAGCAGTACTTC.

The chain employs TRBV7-3 and TRBJ2-1; TRBD2 aligns across 7 bases. Trimming took 6 bases from V and 8 from J; bases not matched to a gene: 16. This CDR3 spans 16 amino acids. Germline V gene data show CDR1 as SGHTA and CDR2 as FQGTGA. The CDR3 spells CASSRTFTTSNYEQFF. As DNA, the CDR3 is TGTGCCAGCAGTCGTACTTTTACGACTAGCAATTATGAGCAGTTCTTC. The full variable domain, with the rest looked up from reference TRBV7-3 and TRBJ2-1, is GAGVSQTPSNKVTEKGKYVELRCDPISGHTALYWYRQSLGQGPEFLIYFQGTGAADDSGLPNDRFFAVRPEGSVSTLKIQRTERGDSAVYLCASSRTFTTSNYEQFFGPGTRLTVL.

This clone was found once. The chain has TRBV27 and TRBJ1-1; D possibly corresponds to TRBD1 (5 bases). V was trimmed by 7 bases and J by 4 bases, leaving 16 bases between them. The V gene's germline CDR1 is MNHEY and CDR2 SMNVEV (reference sequence). This CDR3 contains 14 residues. The CDR3 here is CASTFSAGGTEAFF. In DNA, the CDR3 is TGTGCCAGCACCTTTTCGGCCGGGGGCACTGAAGCTTTCTTT.

This chain links TRBV11-3 with TRBJ2-1; 8 nucleotides agree with TRBD2. The CDR3 has 13 residues. Germline assignment: CDR1 SGHNT and CDR2 YENEEA. V lost 1 base and J lost 9; bases outside the gene matches: 2. The CDR3 bases are TGTGCCAGCAGCTTAGCGGGGGGGGCTGAGCAGTTCTTC. This translates into CASSLAGGAEQFF.

This clone was observed a single time. This chain connects TRBV7-3 to TRBJ2-5; possibly TRBD1 for D (6 bases). The CDR3 consists of 14 residues. Germline V CDR1 and CDR2: SGHTA, FQGTGA. Between the trimmed V and J ends, which lost 3 bases and 2 bases, there was a span of 10 bases. CDR3 sequence: CASSLDRNQETQYF. DNA for the CDR3: TGTGCCAGCAGCTTGGACAGAAATCAAGAGACCCAGTACTTC.

About this clone itself: This sample includes further DNA sequences coding for the same CDR3. The V gene is TRBV6-5, the J gene TRBJ1-1, with TRBD1 matching 8 bases. V lost 3 bases and J lost 5; bases outside the gene matches: 8. CDR1 and CDR2 from the germline V gene are MNHEY and SVGAGI. CDR3 length: 15 amino acids. CDR3 sequence (DNA): TGTGCCAGCAGTTATAGTCAGGGGGCGAGAACTGAAGCTTTCTTT. Translated: CASSYSQGARTEAFF.

This chain uses TRBV10-3 with TRBJ1-6, with 10 positions matching TRBD1. CDR1 ENHRY and CDR2 SYGVKD come from the germline V gene. This CDR3 comprises 14 residues. Trimming took 6 bases from V and 5 from J; bases not matched to a gene: 1. This CDR3 is CAISGQGDNSPLHF. The CDR3 nucleotides read TGTGCCATCAGCGGACAGGGGGATAATTCACCCCTCCACTTT.

The V call is TRBV7-2, the J call TRBJ1-3; TRBD1 is a possible D gene (6 bases). Per germline, CDR1 SGHTA and CDR2 FQGNSA. The CDR3 covers 19 residues. With 5 bases removed from V and 2 bases from J, the gap between germline ends came to 25 bases. The CDR3: CASSPRGGTRSRPGNTIYF. The CDR3 bases are TGTGCCAGCAGCCCAAGGGGGGGGACTCGCTCCAGGCCTGGAAACACCATATATTTT.

The table lists this clone with a few counts. The V and J genes are TRBV25-1 and TRBJ2-6, with D perhaps matching TRBD2 (6 bases). Per germline, CDR1 MGHDK and CDR2 SYGVNS. This CDR3 is 13 amino acids long. With 8 bases removed from V and 2 bases from J, the gap between germline ends came to 7 bases. The CDR3 here is CASRRAGANVLTF. The CDR3 DNA sequence: TGTGCCAGCCGGAGGGCTGGGGCCAACGTCCTGACTTTC.

The chain combines TRBV6-1 with TRBJ1-5; possibly TRBD1 for D (5 bases). The germline gives CDR1 MNHNS, CDR2 SASEGT. Deletions cut 2 bases from V and 6 bases from J, with 17 bases between. This CDR3 has 16 amino acids. CDR3 bases: TGTGCCAGCAGTGAAAGGTCGCAGGGTATGGGTCAGCCCCAGCATTTT. Encoded protein: CASSERSQGMGQPQHF.

The V and J genes are TRBV2 and TRBJ1-3, with TRBD1 as a possible D gene (6 bases). The CDR3 is made up of 15 amino acids. Trimming removed 10 bases from V and 0 bases from J, with 16 bases in between. Germline V gene lookup returns CDR1 SNHLY and CDR2 FYNNEI. The CDR3 here is CATRNQGSSGNTIYF. The CDR3 nucleotides are TGTGCCACGAGGAACCAGGGGAGCTCTGGAAACACCATATATTTT.

The rearrangement links TRBV27 to TRBJ2-7; the match to TRBD1 covers 9 bases. Germline-derived CDR1 and CDR2 are MNHEY and SMNVEV (reference sequence). V trimming: 7 bases; J trimming: 5 bases; junction bases outside the gene matches: 6. The CDR3 is 13 amino acids. CDR3 in DNA: TGTGCCAGCACGGGACAGGGTGGACACGAGCAGTACTTC. This translates into CASTGQGGHEQYF.

This clone was seen only a few times. Other DNA sequences in the same sample also yield this CDR3. The DNA of the CDR3 is TGCGCCAGCAGCTTGGGACAGGCGAACACTGAAGCTTTCTTT. It is translated as CASSLGQANTEAFF. The J gene is TRBJ1-1, the V gene TRBV5-1; weak D call: TRBD1 (6 bases). Deletions cut 0 bases from V and 1 base from J, with 7 bases between. The CDR3 sequence is 14 residues long. Germline V gene data show CDR1 as SGHRS and CDR2 as YFSETQ.

The chain uses TRBV6-5 and TRBJ2-5; 7 nucleotides agree with TRBD1. After removal of 0 bases from V and 5 bases from J, the junction contained 6 bases not matched to a gene. CDR1 and CDR2 from the germline V gene are MNHEY and SVGAGI. The CDR3 sequence is 15 residues long. The CDR3 region is CASSYSGGSHETQYF. CDR3 in DNA: TGTGCCAGCAGTTACTCAGGGGGCAGCCACGAGACCCAGTACTTC.

The chain has TRBV18 and TRBJ1-1; no definite D call. Deletions cut 3 bases from V and 1 base from J, with 9 bases between. The CDR3 runs to 14 residues. The germline V gene has CDR1 KGHSH and CDR2 LQKENI. The CDR3 sequence is CASSPGDKNTEAFF. The CDR3 DNA reads TGTGCCAGCTCACCGGGCGACAAGAACACTGAAGCTTTCTTT.

The chain employs TRBV11-2 and TRBJ1-1; TRBD1 is a possible D gene (6 bases). The V gene lost 2 bases and the J gene lost 1 base, with 17 bases spanning the gap. Germline CDR1 and CDR2: SGHAT and FQNNGV. This CDR3 region has 17 residues. The CDR3 DNA follows: TGTGCCAGCAGCTTATTGACTCCGGGGACAAGGAACACTGAAGCTTTCTTT. It encodes CASSLLTPGTRNTEAFF.

The V gene is TRBV5-6, the J gene TRBJ1-2; D remains ambiguous. Trimming shortened V by 5 bases and J by 7 bases, and 12 bases separated the two germline ends. CDR3 length: 12 residues. The germline V gene encodes CDR1 SGHDT and CDR2 YYEEEE. The CDR3 loop reads CASSSDGLGYTF. For the CDR3, the DNA is TGTGCCAGCAGTTCGGACGGACTTGGCTACACCTTC.

This chain joins TRBV6-2 or TRBV6-3 and TRBJ1-6, with TRBD1 matching over 8 bases. Unmatched junction bases numbered 9, after V lost 5 bases and J lost 0 bases. The germline CDR1 and CDR2 sequences are MNHEY and SVGEGT. This CDR3 spans 18 amino acids. The CDR3: CASSTQRQGSSYNSPLHF. The CDR3, as DNA: TGTGCCAGCAGTACCCAACGACAGGGGAGCTCCTATAATTCACCCCTCCACTTT.

J is TRBJ2-7 and V is TRBV5-1; the match to TRBD2 covers 8 bases. V dropped 0 bases and J dropped 3; count of bases not matched to a gene: 5. Germline CDR1 is SGHRS and CDR2 is YFSETQ. This CDR3 spans 15 amino acids. The CDR3 DNA reads as TGCGCCAGCAGCTTGGGGGGACTAGAGAACTACGAGCAGTACTTC. Its translation: CASSLGGLENYEQYF.

This chain connects TRBV5-1 to TRBJ2-3; D is perhaps TRBD1 (5 bases). The CDR3 extends over 17 amino acids. V was cut by 4 bases and J by 4 bases, with 22 bases left in between. CDR1 is SGHRS and CDR2 is YFSETQ in the germline V gene. CDR3 DNA sequence: TGCGCCAGCAGCCTAGGGGTCAGCGCCGGACGGCCAGATACGCAGTATTTT. It encodes CASSLGVSAGRPDTQYF.

V gene TRBV6-5 combines with J gene TRBJ1-2; D remains unclear. Germline V gene data show CDR1 as MNHEY and CDR2 as SVGAGI. The ends were cut back, 2 bases at V and 3 bases at J, with 16 bases in the middle. There are 16 residues in the CDR3. CDR3 sequence: CASSYAQFSNYYGYTF. In DNA, the CDR3 is TGTGCCAGCAGTTACGCACAGTTCTCCAACTACTATGGCTACACCTTC.

J is TRBJ2-2 and V is TRBV10-3, with TRBD2 matching 13 bases. V was pared by 6 bases and J by 7 bases, with 14 bases of the junction left unmatched. The CDR3 is made up of 18 amino acids. The V gene's germline CDR1 is ENHRY and CDR2 SYGVKD. This chain's CDR3 is CAIRQQRLAGGTIGELFF. The CDR3 DNA follows: TGTGCCATCAGGCAACAGAGACTAGCGGGGGGTACAATCGGGGAGCTGTTTTTT.

There are a few counts of this clone. The rearrangement joins TRBV11-3 to TRBJ2-3; 15 bases fit TRBD2. The CDR3 has 14 amino acids. Germline loops: CDR1 SGHNT, CDR2 YENEEA. V was pared by 10 bases and J by 3 bases, with 2 bases of the junction left unmatched. The CDR3 DNA reads as TGTGCCACGGGACTAGCGGGAGGTACAGATACGCAGTATTTT. The encoded protein is CATGLAGGTDTQYF. Using reference TRBV11-3 and TRBJ2-3 for the parts outside the CDR3, the full variable domain is EAGVVQSPRYKIIEKKQPVAFWCNPISGHNTLYWYLQNLGQGPELLIRYENEEAVDDSQLPKDRFSAERLKGVDSTLKIQPAELGDSAVYLCATGLAGGTDTQYFGPGTRLTVL.

The chain couples TRBV7-2 to TRBJ1-4; 9 bases align to TRBD1. Trimming at V came to 1 base and at J to 3 bases, leaving 12 bases not matched to a gene. The germline gives CDR1 SGHTA, CDR2 FQGNSA. The CDR3 consists of 19 residues. The CDR3 is CASSLVSGTGRRANEKLFF. The CDR3 coding sequence is TGTGCCAGCAGCTTAGTCTCTGGGACAGGGCGGCGGGCTAATGAAAAACTGTTTTTT.

The rearrangement joins TRBV28 to TRBJ1-2; D gene uncertain. Looked up from germline, CDR1 is MDHEN and CDR2 is SYDVKM. The CDR3 consists of 12 residues. The germline V and J ends were trimmed by 4 bases and 10 bases, with 13 bases remaining between them. The CDR3 DNA reads as TGTGCCAGCAGTTCTTCAGGCAAACCCTACACCTTC. Translated, it gives CASSSSGKPYTF.

This rearrangement joins TRBV9 to TRBJ1-3; D is uncertain. Trimming took off 3 bases at V and 2 bases at J, with 12 bases between the two ends. CDR3 length: 15 residues. Germline V gene data show CDR1 as SGDLS and CDR2 as YYNGEE. The CDR3 loop is CASSAGALAGNTIYF. The CDR3 DNA is TGTGCCAGCAGCGCCGGTGCCCTAGCTGGAAACACCATATATTTT.